One and the same sample provided the 30 T cell receptor beta chains below, sequenced in a study of blood T cell repertoires in COVID-19. Repertoires were generated with immunoSEQ multiplex PCR, while TCRdb's copy carries only in-frame clones and drops some. The sample lists 150,000 to 250,000 clones, 82% occurring once. The specimen sequenced was PBMCs or T cells enriched from blood (not recorded which). The origin of the receptors is a man aged 35-49 years who had recovered from COVID-19.

This rearrangement joins TRBV5-1 to TRBJ2-5; the D gene is possibly TRBD2 (6 bases). This CDR3 contains 14 residues. Trimming shortened V by 3 bases and J by 1 base, and 10 bases separated the two germline ends. The germline V gene encodes CDR1 SGHRS and CDR2 YFSETQ. The CDR3 DNA reads as TGCGCCAGCAGCTGGGGGACTTCCCAAGAGACCCAGTACTTC. It codes for CASSWGTSQETQYF.

The rearrangement uses TRBV7-3 and TRBJ2-3, with no clear D. From germline, CDR1 is SGHTA and CDR2 FQGTGA. Trimming removed 2 bases at V and 2 bases at J, with 11 bases between. CDR3 length: 15 amino acids. The CDR3 coding sequence is TGTGCCAGCAGCTTAGAGTACAGAGCCACAGATACGCAGTATTTT. Translation: CASSLEYRATDTQYF.

A few counts support this clone. The gene calls are TRBV18 and TRBJ2-1; D is uncertain. The ends were cut back, 5 bases at V and 0 bases at J, with 5 bases in the middle. The germline V gene encodes CDR1 KGHSH and CDR2 LQKENI. This CDR3 has 13 residues. The CDR3: CASSSSSYNEQFF. The CDR3 DNA reads TGTGCCAGCTCATCCTCCTCCTACAATGAGCAGTTCTTC.

This clone was counted a single time. The CDR3 reads CASNRQGANTGELFF. DNA for the CDR3: TGTGCCAGCAACCGACAGGGGGCGAACACCGGGGAGCTGTTTTTT. This sequence joins TRBV2 and TRBJ2-2; the match to TRBD1 covers 9 bases. This CDR3 is built from 15 residues. J lost 0 bases, V lost 7 bases, and 3 bases had no gene match. Germline V gene sequence: CDR1 SNHLY, CDR2 FYNNEI.

The chain is built from TRBV28 and TRBJ1-3, with D perhaps TRBD1 (6 bases). Trimming left V 5 bases short and J 0 bases short, with 14 bases between. This CDR3 is 16 amino acids long. The germline CDR1 and CDR2 sequences are MDHEN and SYDVKM. CDR3 residues: CASSPSGAYSGNTIYF. In DNA, the CDR3 is TGTGCCAGCAGTCCATCAGGGGCCTACTCTGGAAACACCATATATTTT. Full variable domain (rest looked up from reference TRBV28 and TRBJ1-3): DVKVTQSSRYLVKRTGEKVFLECVQDMDHENMFWYRQDPGLGLRLIYFSYDVKMKEKGDIPEGYSVSREKKERFSLILESASTNQTSMYLCASSPSGAYSGNTIYFGEGSWLTVV.

The chain carries TRBV5-1 and TRBJ1-4, with a weak D call TRBD1 (5 bases). V gave up 7 bases and J gave up 1 base, with 14 bases separating them. The CDR3 is 15 residues long. Germline loops: CDR1 SGHRS, CDR2 YFSETQ. Written as DNA, the CDR3 is TGCGCCAGCGGATTGGGGGAGGGAACTAATGAAAAACTGTTTTTT. This translates into CASGLGEGTNEKLFF.

The CDR3 DNA reads as TGTGCCAGCAGCTCATTTACGACTGTAACCTACGAGCAGTACGTC. Its protein is CASSSFTTVTYEQYV. The rearrangement links TRBV5-5 to TRBJ2-7, with D hard to call. This CDR3 is built from 15 residues. Germline V CDR1 and CDR2: SGHKS, YYEKEE (reference sequence). V was trimmed by 3 bases and J by 2 bases, leaving 15 bases between them.

This clone has a handful of counts. V and J are TRBV18 and TRBJ1-5, with D maybe TRBD1 (5 bases). The CDR3 runs 15 residues. Deletions cut 6 bases from V and 2 bases from J, with 14 bases between. Germline V lookup: CDR1 KGHSH, CDR2 LQKENI. CDR3 region: CASSRGGGGNQPQHF. The CDR3, as DNA: TGTGCCAGCTCCCGCGGGGGGGGAGGCAATCAGCCCCAGCATTTT. The entire variable domain, with the rest obtained from reference TRBV18 and TRBJ1-5, is as follows: NAGVMQNPRHLVRRRGQEARLRCSPMKGHSHVYWYRQLPEEGLKFMVYLQKENIIDESGMPKERFSAEFPKEGPSILRIQQVVRGDSAAYFCASSRGGGGNQPQHFGDGTRLSIL.

J is TRBJ2-7 and V is TRBV2; D remains ambiguous. The V gene lost 6 bases and the J gene lost 5 bases, with 5 bases spanning the gap. This CDR3 has 10 residues. Germline V gene data show CDR1 as SNHLY and CDR2 as FYNNEI. CDR3 residues: CASRDNEQYF. In DNA, the CDR3 is TGTGCCAGCAGAGACAACGAGCAGTACTTC. The variable domain in full, completed from reference TRBV2 and TRBJ2-7, reads EPEVTQTPSHQVTQMGQEVILRCVPISNHLYFYWYRQILGQKVEFLVSFYNNEISEKSEIFDDQFSVERPDGSNFTLKIRSTKLEDSAMYFCASRDNEQYFGPGTRLTVT.

The V gene is TRBV4-2, the J gene TRBJ1-1; D might be TRBD1 (5 bases). The CDR3 length is 15 residues. Germline V CDR1 and CDR2: LGHNA, YNFKEQ. The germline V and J ends were trimmed by 0 bases and 6 bases, with 14 bases remaining between them. Here the CDR3 reads CASSQEGAWGAEAFF. The CDR3 coding sequence is TGTGCCAGCAGCCAAGAGGGAGCTTGGGGGGCTGAAGCTTTCTTT.

The chain uses TRBV11-3 and TRBJ2-1, with 10 bases fitting TRBD2. The junction had 2 bases not matched to a gene; V was cut back by 2 bases and J by 4 bases. The germline gives CDR1 SGHNT, CDR2 YENEEA. The CDR3 runs 15 residues. The CDR3 sequence: CASSLLAGVYNEQFF. The CDR3, as DNA: TGTGCCAGCAGCTTACTAGCGGGAGTTTACAATGAGCAGTTCTTC.

The rearrangement links TRBV4-1 to TRBJ2-1, with a possible D match to TRBD2 (5 bases). The germline V and J ends were trimmed by 0 bases and 6 bases, with 12 bases remaining between them. There are 15 residues in the CDR3. Germline V gene data show CDR1 as MGHRA and CDR2 as YSYEKL. CDR3: CASSQDRGSFNEQFF. The DNA of the CDR3 is TGCGCCAGCAGCCAAGATCGAGGGAGCTTCAATGAGCAGTTCTTC.

The J gene is TRBJ1-6, the V gene TRBV14, with D possibly matching TRBD1 (6 bases). CDR1 and CDR2 (germline): SGHDN, FVKESK. The germline V and J ends were trimmed by 4 bases and 9 bases, with 16 bases remaining between them. The CDR3 sequence is 15 residues long. CDR3 sequence reads: CASSPRTALLSPLHF. For the CDR3, the DNA is TGTGCCAGCAGCCCCAGGACAGCTCTACTTTCACCCCTCCACTTT.

This chain uses TRBV5-6 with TRBJ2-7, with a possible D match to TRBD1 (5 bases). CDR3 length: 14 amino acids. The germline V gene encodes CDR1 SGHDT and CDR2 YYEEEE. Trimming removed 1 base from V and 3 bases from J, with 11 bases in between. This CDR3 is CASSLRGRLYEQYV. CDR3 in DNA: TGTGCCAGCAGCTTGAGGGGTCGACTCTACGAGCAGTACGTC.

V and J are TRBV7-8 and TRBJ2-7; 12 bases fit TRBD2. The CDR3 length is 19 residues. V was clipped by 2 bases and J by 0 bases; unmatched bases: 11. Germline CDR1 is SGHVS and CDR2 is FQNEAQ. CDR3 nucleotides: TGTGCCAGCAGCTTAAAGACTAGCGGGAGACCCTCGAGCTCCTACGAGCAGTACGTC. Its protein product is CASSLKTSGRPSSSYEQYV.

The chain's CDR3 is CAWSVQGWEQYF. CDR3 nucleotides: TGTGCCTGGAGTGTACAGGGATGGGAGCAGTACTTC. The chain employs TRBV30 and TRBJ2-7; possible D gene TRBD1, 6 bases. This CDR3 spans 12 amino acids. Germline CDR1 is GTSNPN and CDR2 is SVGIG (reference sequence). V was trimmed by 0 bases and J by 7 bases, leaving 10 bases between them. Drawing the rest from reference TRBV30 and TRBJ2-7, the complete variable domain is SQTIHQWPATLVQPVGSPLSLECTVEGTSNPNLYWYRQAAGRGLQLLFYSVGIGQISSEVPQNLSASRPQDRQFILSSKKLLLSDSGFYLCAWSVQGWEQYFGPGTRLTVT.

This clone was seen more than once but under ten times. The rearrangement joins TRBV3-1 (or the pseudogene TRBV3-2) to TRBJ1-6; D call uncertain. In germline, CDR1 is LGHDT, CDR2 YNNKEL (reference sequence). CDR3 length: 13 residues. V was trimmed by 0 bases and J by 7 bases, leaving 4 bases between them. CDR3 sequence: CASSQDRNSPLHF. The CDR3 DNA reads as TGTGCCAGCAGCCAAGACAGAAATTCACCCCTCCACTTT.

The J gene is TRBJ1-2, the V gene TRBV28, with D hard to call. The germline gives CDR1 MDHEN, CDR2 SYDVKM. The V end was cut by 5 bases, the J end by 2 bases, with 18 bases between. The CDR3 is 16 amino acids. In DNA form, the CDR3 reads TGTGCCAGCAGTCCCTCTGCGGGGAGCTTCAACTATGGCTACACCTTC. It codes for CASSPSAGSFNYGYTF.

This chain links TRBV20-1 with TRBJ2-1, with 10 nucleotides matching TRBD2. The junction had 7 bases not matched to a gene; V was cut back by 3 bases and J by 5 bases. Germline V gene data show CDR1 as DFQATT and CDR2 as SNEGSKA (reference sequence). The CDR3 spans 15 residues. CDR3 DNA sequence: TGCAGTGCTAGTTATGCTAGCGGGAGTCACAATGAGCAGTTCTTC. Residues: CSASYASGSHNEQFF.

This clone was detected a few times. The rearrangement links TRBV5-1 to TRBJ1-2; TRBD1 aligns across 8 bases. The CDR3 is 15 residues long. V was clipped by 6 bases and J by 8 bases; unmatched bases: 15. Germline CDR1 and CDR2: SGHRS and YFSETQ. The CDR3 DNA is TGCGCCAGCACCCTTGGTGACAGGGGCAAGGAAGGCTACACCTTC. Residues: CASTLGDRGKEGYTF. Full variable domain (remainder filled in from reference TRBV5-1 and TRBJ1-2): KAGVTQTPRYLIKTRGQQVTLSCSPISGHRSVSWYQQTPGQGLQFLFEYFSETQRNKGNFPGRFSGRQFSNSRSEMNVSTLELGDSALYLCASTLGDRGKEGYTFGSGTRLTVV.

Only one count was recorded for this clone. The chain joins TRBV29-1 to TRBJ2-3, with 9 positions matching TRBD1. The CDR3 extends over 17 amino acids. The ends lost 7 bases at V and 0 bases at J; junction bases unmatched: 14. In germline, CDR1 is SQVTM, CDR2 ANQGSEA. The CDR3 bases are TGCAGCGCCGTACCGGGACAGGGAATACCCAGCACAGATACGCAGTATTTT. Its protein product is CSAVPGQGIPSTDTQYF.

V is TRBV12-5 and J is TRBJ2-2, with D tentatively TRBD2 (5 bases). Per the germline V gene, CDR1 is LGHNT and CDR2 is FRNRAP. The CDR3 has 17 amino acids. Trimming cost V 0 bases and J 2 bases, with 13 bases left between them. The CDR3 bases are TGTGCTAGTGGTTTGGTAATCGGGGTCCCCAACACCGGGGAGCTGTTTTTT. Its translation is CASGLVIGVPNTGELFF.

The gene calls are TRBV27 and TRBJ1-2; D remains ambiguous. Looked up from germline, CDR1 is MNHEY and CDR2 is SMNVEV (reference sequence). Trimming removed 5 bases at V and 4 bases at J, with 14 bases between. The CDR3 is 14 residues long. CDR3 DNA sequence: TGTGCCAGCAGTCTCTCTACAGAGCCCTATGGCTACACCTTC. Its translation is CASSLSTEPYGYTF.

The V call is TRBV7-8, the J call TRBJ1-4, with 10 bases that match TRBD1. Germline CDR1 reads SGHVS; CDR2 reads FQNEAQ. This CDR3 comprises 15 residues. V trimming: 5 bases; J trimming: 7 bases; junction bases outside the gene matches: 7. CDR3 protein: CASSPRTGGTEKLFF. CDR3 nucleotide sequence: TGTGCCAGCAGCCCAAGGACAGGGGGGACTGAAAAACTGTTTTTT.

This CDR3 reads CASSLTYSSYNSPLHF. CDR3 DNA: TGTGCCAGCAGCTTAACATACAGCTCCTATAATTCACCCCTCCACTTT. The chain carries TRBV11-2 and TRBJ1-6; D is undetermined. CDR1 is SGHAT, CDR2 FQNNGV, per germline. The CDR3 spans 16 residues. V was cut by 2 bases and J by 0 bases, with 8 bases left in between. The variable domain in full, with the rest retrieved from reference TRBV11-2 and TRBJ1-6, is EAGVAQSPRYKIIEKRQSVAFWCNPISGHATLYWYQQILGQGPKLLIQFQNNGVVDDSQLPKDRFSAERLKGVDSTLKIQPAKLEDSAVYLCASSLTYSSYNSPLHFGNGTRLTVT.

The chain uses TRBV9 and TRBJ1-2; 7 bases match TRBD1. The CDR3 consists of 15 residues. The V gene end was trimmed by 2 bases and the J gene end by 2 bases; junction bases not matched to a gene: 6. Germline V gene data show CDR1 as SGDLS and CDR2 as YYNGEE. CDR3 loop: CASSVRQGNNYGYTF. The DNA of the CDR3 is TGTGCCAGCAGCGTTAGACAGGGCAACAACTATGGCTACACCTTC.

This chain uses TRBV5-1 with TRBJ1-1; TRBD1 matches 7 bases. The ends lost 4 bases at V and 4 bases at J; junction bases unmatched: 13. The CDR3 runs to 16 residues. Germline-derived CDR1 and CDR2 are SGHRS and YFSETQ. The CDR3 DNA follows: TGCGCCAGCAGCGCTGGACAGGACAACCCGAGCACTGAAGCTTTCTTT. It is translated as CASSAGQDNPSTEAFF.

This rearrangement joins TRBV19 to TRBJ1-1, with D hard to call. The CDR3 consists of 16 residues. The V gene lost 6 bases and the J gene lost 0 bases, with 17 bases spanning the gap. The germline V gene encodes CDR1 LNHDA and CDR2 SQIVND (reference sequence). The CDR3 region is CASRATEGGLNTEAFF. CDR3 sequence (DNA): TGTGCCAGTAGGGCGACGGAGGGCGGACTGAACACTGAAGCTTTCTTT.

The V and J genes are TRBV7-2 and TRBJ2-2; a weak D match, TRBD2 (5 bases). Germline V gives CDR1 SGHTA, CDR2 FQGNSA. Trimming took off 1 base at V and 10 bases at J, with 16 bases between the two ends. The CDR3 has 15 amino acids. CDR3 region: CASSLVSRGFVELFF. CDR3 nucleotides: TGTGCCAGCAGCTTAGTTAGCCGGGGATTTGTGGAGCTGTTTTTT.

This clone was detected only a few times. The chain combines TRBV12-3 or TRBV12-4 with TRBJ1-5, with D possibly being TRBD1 (6 bases). CDR3 size: 11 residues. V lost 5 bases and J lost 9, with 8 bases in between. In DNA form, the CDR3 reads TGTGCCAGCAGTCTACAGGGGCCCCAGCATTTT. Protein: CASSLQGPQHF.